This T cell receptor (beta chain) was found in a study of cytomegalovirus exposure and HLA in healthy donors. Overall study: From about 170 million T cells, an earlier analysis saw roughly 120 million unique TCR beta sequences.

CDR1 is SGHRS and CDR2 is YFSETQ in the germline V gene. Trimming pared 2 bases from V and 4 bases from J, leaving 10 bases between. The CDR3 covers 13 residues. The PCR used 60 Vbeta and 13 Jbeta primers. TCRdb's table, derived via immunoSEQ multiplex PCR, lists solely in-frame clones and lacks some. The table includes around 150,000 clones, just under 80% detected once. Regarding the study as a whole: Reportedly, HLA-A and HLA-B alleles of most subjects were accurately predicted from TCR beta. For TCR beta chains, V- and J-gene trimming was later linked to a missense DCLRE1C variant. A previous analysis found most TCR beta V segments productive roughly 90% or roughly 30% of the time.

As regards this clone: The antigen remains undetermined.

This chain links TRBV5-1 with TRBJ2-7; D is unclear. Sequenced input: PBMCs. This clonotype was obtained from a young man in good health. This CDR3 is CASSFPGYYEQYF. CDR3 bases: TGCGCCAGCAGCTTCCCAGGTTATTACGAGCAGTACTTC.